The next 9 T cell receptor beta chains were all read from a single sample in a study of blood T cell repertoires in COVID-19. Assay used: immunoSEQ multiplex PCR; TCRdb lists only in-frame clones, some missing. The sample records around 300,000 clones, roughly 90% being singletons. Sequencing was performed on peripheral blood. These receptors all come from a woman aged 30 to 39 with COVID-19, enrolled during active disease.

About this clone: An end of the junction does not agree with germline; a read error may underlie this. J is TRBJ1-1 and V is TRBV7-9, with D maybe TRBD1 (5 bases). The germline V gene encodes CDR1 SEHNR and CDR2 FQNEAQ (reference sequence). The CDR3 runs 12 residues. In DNA, the CDR3 is TGTGCCAGCAGATTAGGGGACCGGGAGACTTTCTTT. Protein sequence: CASRLGDRETFF.

In DNA, the CDR3 is TGTGCCAGCAGTCAACAGGGTTCTAGCACAGATACGCAGTATTTT. Its protein is CASSQQGSSTDTQYF. This sequence joins TRBV27 and TRBJ2-3; TRBD1 might be the D (6 bases). Between the trimmed V and J ends, which lost 5 bases and 0 bases, there was a span of 12 bases. This CDR3 has 15 amino acids. The germline gives CDR1 MNHEY, CDR2 SMNVEV (reference sequence).

The chain recombines TRBV5-1 with TRBJ2-3, with 10 bases fitting TRBD2. V was clipped by 0 bases and J by 1 base; unmatched bases: 2. The CDR3 sequence is 16 residues long. Germline V CDR1 and CDR2: SGHRS, YFSETQ. CDR3 sequence (DNA): TGCGCCAGCAGCTTGGGGACTAGCGGACGCACAGATACGCAGTATTTT. Protein product: CASSLGTSGRTDTQYF. Looking up the rest from reference TRBV5-1 and TRBJ2-3 gives the full variable domain: KAGVTQTPRYLIKTRGQQVTLSCSPISGHRSVSWYQQTPGQGLQFLFEYFSETQRNKGNFPGRFSGRQFSNSRSEMNVSTLELGDSALYLCASSLGTSGRTDTQYFGPGTRLTVL.

CDR3 bases: TGCGCCAGCAGCCAGGGACAGGGAAGGGCTGAAGCTTTCTTT. It yields the protein CASSQGQGRAEAFF. The chain recombines TRBV4-1 with TRBJ1-1, with 9 bases lining up with TRBD1. The V and J ends lost 3 bases and 6 bases, in that order; junction bases with no gene match: 5. The germline V gene encodes CDR1 MGHRA and CDR2 YSYEKL. The CDR3 sequence is 14 residues long.

This CDR3 reads CASSLDENTIYF. In nucleotides, the CDR3 is TGTGCCAGCAGCTTGGATGAGAACACCATATATTTT. The chain uses TRBV5-8 and TRBJ1-3, with D hard to call. V lost 0 bases to trimming and J lost 7 bases, with 5 bases between them. Germline lookup yields CDR1 SGHTS and CDR2 YDEGEE. This CDR3 region has 12 residues.

This chain joins TRBV29-1 and TRBJ2-7; TRBD2 aligns across 12 bases. Germline V gene sequence: CDR1 SQVTM, CDR2 ANQGSEA. This CDR3 is built from 17 residues. The junction had 13 bases not matched to a gene; V was cut back by 4 bases and J by 3 bases. The CDR3 loop is CSVATPGLAGPRYEQYF. Written as DNA, the CDR3 is TGCAGCGTTGCCACACCGGGACTAGCGGGCCCCCGCTACGAGCAGTACTTC.

This clone was picked up one time. V usage is TRBV20-1 and J usage is TRBJ1-1; no definite D call. The V end was cut by 3 bases, the J end by 5 bases, with 13 bases between. From germline, CDR1 is DFQATT and CDR2 SNEGSKA (reference sequence). This CDR3 is 13 amino acids long. This chain's CDR3 is CSASVPGGTEAFF. Written as DNA, the CDR3 is TGCAGTGCTAGTGTTCCGGGAGGGACTGAAGCTTTCTTT.

The table lists this clone with a few counts. V gene TRBV6-5 combines with J gene TRBJ1-4, with a possible D match to TRBD1 (5 bases). CDR3 length: 14 residues. Germline CDR1 reads MNHEY; CDR2 reads SVGAGI. V was cut by 2 bases and J by 8 bases, with 12 bases left in between. CDR3 region: CASSYPGRDEKLFF. The CDR3 nucleotides are TGTGCCAGCAGTTACCCTGGGAGGGACGAAAAACTGTTTTTT.

A word on this clone: The sample contains more than one DNA sequence encoding this CDR3. This chain joins TRBV29-1 and TRBJ1-5; D remains ambiguous. The V and J ends lost 4 bases and 1 base respectively, with 5 bases between them. CDR3 length equals 12 residues. From germline, CDR1 is SQVTM and CDR2 ANQGSEA. The CDR3 region is CSVGGSNQPQHF. The CDR3 DNA reads TGCAGCGTTGGAGGGAGCAATCAGCCCCAGCATTTT.